Presented here are 12 T cell receptor beta chains from one specimen sequenced in a study of spatial heterogeneity in lung cancer (dated by TCRdb to between 2018 and 2021). The time point label here, explained by the study, means: sample taken at primary tumor resection. TCR sequencing used whole RNA extracted from tumor and nontumor lung tissue, or from cryopreserved PBMC samples, without cell sorting. The library was generated by 5' RACE. The instrument was a NextSeq 500. TCRdb reran the public reads through fastp at Q25 and MiXCR, keeping productive beta chains. Here each entry gathers all rows of one CDR3 protein and keeps the most common genes and DNA. The sample includes roughly 79,000 distinct CDR3 sequences, with around 12% observed a single time. The leading ten clones occupy around 4.6% of the sample. Sequencing used PBMCs, obtained at surgery. Source of these receptors: a male donor with early-stage non-small cell lung cancer.

This clonotype came up many times. V is TRBV19 and J is TRBJ2-3; the D gene is possibly TRBD2 (5 bases). V was trimmed by 1 base and J by 8 bases, leaving 7 bases between them. The CDR3 spans 12 residues. CDR1 is LNHDA and CDR2 is SQIVND in the germline V gene (reference sequence). CDR3 loop: CASSIGGPTQYF. The CDR3 region has the DNA TGTGCCAGTAGTATAGGCGGGCCTACGCAGTATTTT.

In its sample, this clonotype was seen a few times. V gene TRBV5-4 combines with J gene TRBJ2-5; 7 bases align to TRBD1. This CDR3 spans 13 amino acids. Germline V gene data show CDR1 as SGHNT and CDR2 as YYREEE (reference sequence). V shed 5 bases and J 2 bases; nucleotides not matched to a gene: 3. The DNA for the CDR3 is TGTGCCAGCAGACCGGGACAGCAAGAGACCCAGTACTTC. Its translation is CASRPGQQETQYF.

The table lists this clonotype with a few counts. This sequence joins TRBV9 and TRBJ2-4; TRBD2 matches at 10 bases. V shed 0 bases, J shed 2 bases, and the junction held 5 bases outside the gene matches. Germline CDR1 and CDR2: SGDLS and YYNGEE. The CDR3 consists of 17 residues. DNA for the CDR3: TGTGCCAGCAGCGTAGGTCTAGCGGGAGCGTCCAAAAACATTCAGTACTTC. Translation: CASSVGLAGASKNIQYF.

This clonotype has only a few counts. The J gene is TRBJ1-5, the V gene TRBV20-1; a weak D match, TRBD1 (5 bases). Germline CDR1 DFQATT, CDR2 SNEGSKA (reference sequence). Trimming took 3 bases from V and 5 from J, leaving 11 bases between them. The CDR3 contains 13 residues. The CDR3 sequence is CSASSAGHQPQHF. CDR3 nucleotides: TGCAGTGCTAGTTCGGCAGGGCATCAGCCCCAGCATTTT.

J is TRBJ2-5 and V is TRBV5-5, with 7 bases lining up with TRBD2. In germline, CDR1 is SGHKS, CDR2 YYEKEE (reference sequence). V trimming: 2 bases; J trimming: 0 bases; junction bases outside the gene matches: 7. The length of the CDR3 is 16 residues. The CDR3 nucleotides are TGTGCCAGCAGCTTAGGAGGGGAGGGGTACCAAGAGACCCAGTACTTC. Its translation: CASSLGGEGYQETQYF.

This clonotype was seen a few times. This rearrangement joins TRBV12-3 or TRBV12-4 to TRBJ2-7; 9 bases match TRBD1. The CDR3 has 15 residues. V trimming: 6 bases; J trimming: 2 bases; junction bases outside the gene matches: 8. CDR3 nucleotide sequence: TGTGCCAGCAGCCCAGGGACAGGGAAAACCTACGAGCAGTACTTC. It encodes CASSPGTGKTYEQYF.

In this sample, this clonotype turned up many times. J is TRBJ1-5 and V is TRBV5-6; D uncertain. V was shortened by 4 bases and J by 7 bases, with 18 bases between the two germline ends. This CDR3 spans 15 amino acids. The germline V gene encodes CDR1 SGHDT and CDR2 YYEEEE. CDR3 sequence: CASSVNREYGQPQHF. CDR3 DNA sequence: TGTGCCAGCAGCGTTAATAGGGAATACGGACAGCCCCAGCATTTT.

This clonotype was seen a handful of times. The CDR3 region has the DNA TGTGCCATCAGTGAGGGACAGGGTGAAAAACTGTTTTTT. Its translation is CAISEGQGEKLFF. The rearrangement joins TRBV10-3 to TRBJ1-4; the match to TRBD1 covers 8 bases. The CDR3 sequence is 13 residues long. From germline, CDR1 is ENHRY and CDR2 SYGVKD. J lost 7 bases, V lost 2 bases, and 0 bases had no gene match.

This clonotype was recorded at least ten times. The chain's CDR3 is CAIKAPGDNSPLHF. Here the CDR3 DNA reads TGTGCCATCAAAGCTCCGGGGGATAATTCACCCCTCCACTTT. V and J are TRBV10-3 and TRBJ1-6; tentative D call: TRBD1 (5 bases). Trimming took off 7 bases at V and 5 bases at J, with 12 bases between the two ends. The CDR3 has 14 amino acids. Germline V gene data show CDR1 as ENHRY and CDR2 as SYGVKD.

The chain couples TRBV7-8 to TRBJ1-1, with D uncertain. CDR3 length: 14 amino acids. V lost 2 bases and J lost 1, with 8 bases in between. CDR1 is SGHVS, CDR2 FQNEAQ, per germline. The CDR3 DNA sequence: TGTGCCAGCAGCTTACACAGCAGGAACACTGAAGCTTTCTTT. Encoded protein: CASSLHSRNTEAFF.

The rearrangement links TRBV10-3 to TRBJ2-4, with D tentatively TRBD1 (6 bases). Germline CDR1 ENHRY, CDR2 SYGVKD. This CDR3 has 14 residues. With 0 bases removed from V and 8 bases from J, the gap between germline ends came to 11 bases. The DNA of the CDR3 is TGTGCCATCAGTGAGTCGCAGGGGCTAGACATTCAGTACTTC. Encoded protein: CAISESQGLDIQYF.

In this sample, this clonotype turned up a few times. V gene TRBV2 combines with J gene TRBJ2-2; TRBD1 aligns across 7 bases. CDR1 and CDR2 (germline): SNHLY, FYNNEI. V gave up 6 bases and J gave up 0 bases; unmatched junction bases: 1. The CDR3 has 14 residues. The CDR3 nucleotides are TGTGCCAGCAGGCAGGGGGCGAACACCGGGGAGCTGTTTTTT. Protein sequence: CASRQGANTGELFF.